This entry lists 9 T cell receptor beta chains sequenced from one sample in a study of blood T cell repertoires in COVID-19. The table came from immunoSEQ multiplex PCR; TCRdb's copy has only in-frame clones and leaves some out. Seen here are approximately 210,000 clones, roughly four fifths observed once, and the top ten hold about 3.4%. Sequenced sample: PBMCs or T cells enriched from blood (not recorded which). The receptors were gathered from a woman aged 55-70 years who had recovered from COVID-19.

V and J are TRBV27 and TRBJ1-1; perhaps TRBD1 as D (5 bases). The CDR3 extends over 13 amino acids. CDR1 and CDR2 from the germline V gene are MNHEY and SMNVEV (reference sequence). V lost 3 bases and J 1 base, leaving 6 bases between the germline ends. In DNA, the CDR3 is TGTGCCAGCAGTTTCACAGGGAACACTGAAGCTTTCTTT. It translates to CASSFTGNTEAFF.

This clone showed up just once. The V call is TRBV11-2, the J call TRBJ2-3; D is unclear. The CDR3 length is 15 residues. Germline V gene sequence: CDR1 SGHAT, CDR2 FQNNGV. Trimming removed 5 bases from V and 5 bases from J, with 17 bases in between. CDR3 protein: CASSPDRVRGDTQYF. The CDR3 region has the DNA TGTGCCAGCAGCCCAGATCGGGTTCGTGGAGATACGCAGTATTTT.

CDR3 amino acids: CASSYRGTNEKLFF. In DNA form, the CDR3 reads TGTGCCAGCAGCTACCGGGGAACTAATGAAAAACTGTTTTTT. V usage is TRBV7-9 and J usage is TRBJ1-4, with no clear D. The CDR3 has 14 amino acids. The germline V gene encodes CDR1 SEHNR and CDR2 FQNEAQ (reference sequence). With 4 bases removed from V and 1 base from J, the gap between germline ends came to 7 bases.

The chain joins TRBV7-3 to TRBJ2-3; weak D call: TRBD2 (6 bases). Germline V lookup: CDR1 SGHTA, CDR2 FQGTGA. The CDR3 has 15 residues. V was clipped by 2 bases and J by 2 bases, with 11 bases between them. CDR3 bases: TGTGCCAGCAGCTTAGGAGGGAGTCACACAGATACGCAGTATTTT. Protein sequence: CASSLGGSHTDTQYF. Full variable domain (outside the CDR3, taken from reference TRBV7-3 and TRBJ2-3): GAGVSQTPSNKVTEKGKYVELRCDPISGHTALYWYRQSLGQGPEFLIYFQGTGAADDSGLPNDRFFAVRPEGSVSTLKIQRTERGDSAVYLCASSLGGSHTDTQYFGPGTRLTVL.

This sequence joins TRBV7-7 and TRBJ2-2; 7 nucleotides match TRBD1. The CDR3 spans 16 residues. Germline V gives CDR1 SSHAT, CDR2 FNYEAQ (reference sequence). The ends lost 3 bases at V and 1 base at J; junction bases unmatched: 5. The CDR3 loop reads CASSFRQGLNTGELFF. CDR3 DNA sequence: TGTGCCAGCAGCTTCCGACAGGGCCTGAACACCGGGGAGCTGTTTTTT.

The rearrangement uses TRBV7-9 and TRBJ2-7, with TRBD2 matching 8 bases. CDR3 length: 14 amino acids. The germline CDR1 and CDR2 sequences are SEHNR and FQNEAQ (reference sequence). After removal of 4 bases from V and 7 bases from J, the junction contained 9 bases not matched to a gene. The CDR3 bases are TGTGCCAGCAGCTCCAGAGCGGGGGAAAAAGAGCAGTACTTC. Amino acid sequence: CASSSRAGEKEQYF.

This clone occurred a few times. Compared with germline, one end of the junction differs, possibly owing to a read error. The chain couples TRBV3-1 (or the pseudogene TRBV3-2) to TRBJ1-2, with D maybe TRBD1 (5 bases). The CDR3 length is 16 residues. Germline V lookup: CDR1 LGHDT, CDR2 YNNKEL (reference sequence). In DNA, the CDR3 is TGTGCCAGCGGACCCACGGAAAACCGGGACTCCCAGGGCTCCACCTTC. This encodes CASGPTENRDSQGSTF.

This clone was counted once. The gene calls are TRBV12-3 or TRBV12-4 and TRBJ1-1, with D uncertain. The CDR3 totals 13 residues. V shed 4 bases and J shed 11 bases, with 17 bases lying between them. Here the CDR3 reads CASSSPGSSRAFF. The CDR3, as DNA: TGTGCCAGCAGTTCCCCCGGGTCTAGTAGGGCTTTCTTT.

The chain combines TRBV6-2 or TRBV6-3 with TRBJ2-2; the D is unclear. Germline V gives CDR1 MNHEY, CDR2 SVGEGT. V shed 5 bases and J shed 2 bases, with 6 bases lying between them. The CDR3 is 13 residues long. CDR3: CASSPTNTGELFF. CDR3 coding DNA: TGTGCCAGCAGTCCGACTAACACCGGGGAGCTGTTTTTT.